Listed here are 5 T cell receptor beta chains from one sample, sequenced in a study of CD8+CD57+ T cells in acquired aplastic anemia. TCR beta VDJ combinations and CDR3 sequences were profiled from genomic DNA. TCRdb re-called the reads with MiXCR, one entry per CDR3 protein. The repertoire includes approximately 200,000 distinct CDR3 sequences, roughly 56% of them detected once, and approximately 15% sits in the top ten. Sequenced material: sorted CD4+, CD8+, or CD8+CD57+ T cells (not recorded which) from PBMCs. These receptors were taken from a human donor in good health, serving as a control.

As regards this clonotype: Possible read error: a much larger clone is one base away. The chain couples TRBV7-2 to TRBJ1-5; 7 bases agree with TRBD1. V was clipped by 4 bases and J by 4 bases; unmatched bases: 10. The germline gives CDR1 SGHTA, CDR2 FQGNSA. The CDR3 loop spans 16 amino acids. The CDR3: CASSSKWGQTNQPQHF. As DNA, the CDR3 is TGTGCCAGCAGCTCAAAATGGGGACAGACAAATCAGCCCCAGCATTTT.

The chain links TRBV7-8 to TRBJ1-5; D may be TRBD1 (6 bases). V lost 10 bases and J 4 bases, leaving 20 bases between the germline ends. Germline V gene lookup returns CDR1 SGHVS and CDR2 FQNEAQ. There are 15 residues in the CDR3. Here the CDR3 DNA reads TGTGCCACTACACTTACCAGGGGAAGGAATCAGCCCCAGCATTTT. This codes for CATTLTRGRNQPQHF.

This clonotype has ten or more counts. The CDR3 loop is CASSLGGDGRNEKLFF. The CDR3 DNA sequence: TGCGCCAGCAGCTTGGGGGGCGATGGCAGGAATGAAAAACTGTTTTTT. This chain connects TRBV5-1 to TRBJ1-4, with D perhaps TRBD1 (5 bases). Germline V CDR1 and CDR2: SGHRS, YFSETQ. V was cut by 0 bases and J by 5 bases, with 14 bases left in between. CDR3 length: 16 residues.

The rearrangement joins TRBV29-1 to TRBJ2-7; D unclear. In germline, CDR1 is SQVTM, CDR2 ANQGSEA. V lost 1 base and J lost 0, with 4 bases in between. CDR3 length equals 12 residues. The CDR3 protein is CSVEGVSYEQYF. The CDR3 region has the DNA TGCAGCGTTGAAGGGGTCTCCTACGAGCAGTACTTC.

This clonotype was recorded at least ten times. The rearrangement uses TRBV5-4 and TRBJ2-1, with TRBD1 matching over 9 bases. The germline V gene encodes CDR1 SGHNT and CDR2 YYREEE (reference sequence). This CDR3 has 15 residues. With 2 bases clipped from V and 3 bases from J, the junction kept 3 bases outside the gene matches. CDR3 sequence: CASSFRTGDYNEQFF. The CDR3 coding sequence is TGTGCCAGCAGCTTCCGGACAGGGGACTACAATGAGCAGTTCTTC.